The rows below give T cell receptor beta chains drawn from one sample of a study of T cells in Graves' hyperthyroidism and ophthalmopathy. MiXCR was run by TCRdb on the multiplex PCR reads, yielding one entry per CDR3 protein. The sample lists 700,000 to 950,000 distinct CDR3 sequences; under 45% were seen once. The sequencing sample was made of blood. The receptor set was obtained from a woman aged 40 to 50 with Graves' hyperthyroidism. Each CDR3 is given with its conserved first and last residue. D genes are given only for firm matches. Clone size is not always given. Where it is, it says once, few, many or a class for expanded clones.

D	J	V	size	DNA	CDR3
.	TRBJ1-1	TRBV6-1	few	TGTGCCAGCAGGACAGGAGCAGACACTGAAGCTTTCTTT	CASRTGADTEAFF
TRBD2	TRBJ2-5	TRBV5-1	.	TGTGCCAGCAGCTTTATCCTAGCGGGAGGGCTGGAGACCCAGTACTTC	CASSFILAGGLETQYF
.	TRBJ1-5	TRBV29-1	few	TGCAGCGTTGACTGGGCCCAGCATTTT	CSVDWAQHF
.	TRBJ2-3	TRBV15	once	TGTGCCACCAGCAGCGTAGGGGGCACAGATACGCAGTATTTT	CATSSVGGTDTQYF
TRBD2	TRBJ2-7	TRBV7-8	.	TGTGCCAGCAGCCCCCCCACTAGCGGGGGCGGCACCGGGACCCGCTCCTACGAGCAGTACTTC	CASSPPTSGGGTGTRSYEQYF
.	TRBJ2-5	TRBV20-1	many	TGCAGTGCTAGAGATTTTGGGTTGGAGACCCAGTACTTC	CSARDFGLETQYF
.	TRBJ1-2	TRBV5-4	.	TGCGCCAGCAGCCATCCCTTCAAGGGAGGTGCTGGGGGCTACACCTTC	CASSHPFKGGAGGYTF
TRBD1	TRBJ2-5	TRBV7-2	.	TGTGCCAGCAGCATGGGACAGGGTAGGGAGACCCAGTACTTC	CASSMGQGRETQYF
.	TRBJ1-5	TRBV2	many	TGTGCCAGCAGTGAAGCGCTTCGTGGGGCAAGGCAGCCCCAGCATTTT	CASSEALRGARQPQHF
TRBD1	TRBJ2-5	TRBV29-1	many	TGCAGCGTTGTAAGACAGGGTGGTCAAGAGACCCAGTACTTC	CSVVRQGGQETQYF
.	TRBJ2-5	TRBV7-8	.	TGTGCCAGCAGCTTGGAAAACCCCGGAGGGACCCAGTACTTC	CASSLENPGGTQYF
.	TRBJ1-2	TRBV12-3/TRBV12-4	.	TGTGCCAGCACTGATAGGGGAGATAGCTATGGCTACACCTTC	CASTDRGDSYGYTF
.	TRBJ1-1	TRBV7-2	few	TGCGCCAGCAGCCAAGTAACAGGGAGGAACACTGAAGCTTTCTTT	CASSQVTGRNTEAFF
.	TRBJ1-6	TRBV7-8	many	TGTGCCAGCAGCCACCCGGGGCGGGGGGTCCTGAATTCACCCCTCCACTTT	CASSHPGRGVLNSPLHF
.	TRBJ1-5	TRBV4-2	once	TGTGCCAGCAGCCCCAACCCAACAGGAGAGTATAGCAATCAGCCCCAGCATTTT	CASSPNPTGEYSNQPQHF